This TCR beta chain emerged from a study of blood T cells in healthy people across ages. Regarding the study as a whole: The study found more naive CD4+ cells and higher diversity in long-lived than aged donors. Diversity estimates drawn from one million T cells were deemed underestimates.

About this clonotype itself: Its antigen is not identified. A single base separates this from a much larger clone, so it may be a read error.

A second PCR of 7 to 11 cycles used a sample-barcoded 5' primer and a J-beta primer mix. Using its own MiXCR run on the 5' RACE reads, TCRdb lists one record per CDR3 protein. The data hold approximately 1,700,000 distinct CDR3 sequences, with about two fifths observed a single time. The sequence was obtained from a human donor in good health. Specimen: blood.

For the CDR3, the DNA is TGCAGTGCTAGAGATAGCGGCTACGCCGGGGAGCTGTTTTTT. As protein: CSARDSGYAGELFF. The chain employs TRBV20-1 and TRBJ2-2; TRBD2 might be the D (6 bases). The V end lost 0 bases, the J end lost 6 bases, and 11 bases lay between the germline ends. The CDR3 spans 14 residues. From germline, CDR1 is DFQATT and CDR2 SNEGSKA (reference sequence).